The 29 T cell receptor beta chains below were found in one sample sequenced in a study of radiotherapy plus CTLA-4 blockade in lung cancer. TCRdb keeps only in-frame clones here, not all; method: immunoSEQ multiplex PCR. The sample contains about 47,000 clones, roughly three quarters of which appear only once. The sequencing here drew on peripheral blood, taken from a patient treated with radiotherapy plus ipilimumab. The receptors were gathered from a human donor with non-small cell lung cancer who had stable disease on radiotherapy plus ipilimumab.

This clone has just one count. The gene calls are TRBV6-1 and TRBJ1-1; D may be TRBD1 (5 bases). Germline values: CDR1 MNHNS, CDR2 SASEGT. The CDR3 is 12 residues long. V lost 8 bases to trimming and J lost 6 bases, with 13 bases between them. The chain's CDR3 is CASGARDAEAFF. CDR3 nucleotides: TGTGCCAGCGGCGCCAGGGATGCTGAAGCTTTCTTT.

The J gene is TRBJ1-5, the V gene TRBV6-5, with TRBD1 matching 7 bases. The CDR3 runs to 14 residues. Germline CDR1 MNHEY, CDR2 SVGAGI. V was pared by 0 bases and J by 4 bases, with 0 bases of the junction left unmatched. CDR3 protein: CASSYSGQNQPQHF. Here the CDR3 DNA reads TGTGCCAGCAGTTACTCGGGACAGAATCAGCCCCAGCATTTT.

The chain joins TRBV10-2 to TRBJ1-6; 8 nucleotides match TRBD1. V gave up 8 bases and J gave up 7 bases; unmatched junction bases: 13. This CDR3 contains 16 residues. Germline V gene lookup returns CDR1 WSHSY and CDR2 SAAADI. CDR3 DNA: TGCGCCAGCGCCCGTTTCCCGGGACAGGAGAATTCACCCCTCCACTTT. It encodes CASARFPGQENSPLHF.

This clone has just a few counts. The chain links TRBV5-1 to TRBJ1-1, with no clear D. V was clipped by 6 bases and J by 6 bases, with 15 bases between them. Germline V gene lookup returns CDR1 SGHRS and CDR2 YFSETQ. CDR3 length: 13 amino acids. The CDR3 protein is CASKMGWDSEAFF. The CDR3 DNA reads as TGCGCCAGCAAGATGGGCTGGGATTCTGAAGCTTTCTTT.

The V call is TRBV6-6, the J call TRBJ2-1; TRBD1 is a possible D gene (5 bases). This CDR3 contains 14 residues. The germline V gene encodes CDR1 MNHNY and CDR2 SVGAGI (reference sequence). V lost 2 bases and J 15 bases, leaving 20 bases between the germline ends. CDR3: CASSYASGISPPFF. The CDR3 DNA reads as TGTGCCAGCAGTTACGCTTCAGGGATAAGTCCTCCGTTCTTC.

This chain joins TRBV5-8 and TRBJ2-1; TRBD2 aligns across 8 bases. The V gene end was trimmed by 0 bases and the J gene end by 4 bases; junction bases not matched to a gene: 3. Looked up from germline, CDR1 is SGHTS and CDR2 is YDEGEE. This CDR3 comprises 15 residues. CDR3 DNA sequence: TGTGCCAGCAGCTTGGCCACTAGCGGTTACAATGAGCAGTTCTTC. Amino acids: CASSLATSGYNEQFF.

V and J are TRBV4-3 and TRBJ1-5; D gene uncertain. The germline V gene has CDR1 LGHNA and CDR2 YSLEER. The V and J ends lost 0 bases and 10 bases respectively, with 10 bases between them. This CDR3 spans 13 amino acids. CDR3 in amino acids: CASSQDLRDPQHF. The CDR3 DNA follows: TGCGCCAGCAGCCAAGATCTAAGGGATCCCCAGCATTTT.

This chain connects TRBV7-2 to TRBJ2-3; 12 bases fit TRBD2. CDR3 length: 15 residues. Germline V lookup: CDR1 SGHTA, CDR2 FQGNSA. The V and J ends lost 1 base and 5 bases, in that order; junction bases with no gene match: 1. The chain's CDR3 is CASSLGGLAGDTQYF. CDR3 in DNA: TGTGCCAGCAGCTTAGGGGGACTAGCGGGAGATACGCAGTATTTT.

This chain links TRBV20-1 with TRBJ1-5; TRBD1 matches at 7 bases. CDR1 is DFQATT, CDR2 SNEGSKA, per germline (reference sequence). The trim removed 6 bases at V and 5 bases at J, leaving 1 base unmatched. This CDR3 has 11 residues. The DNA for the CDR3 is TGCAGTGCAGGGGGCGATCAGCCCCAGCATTTT. Protein product: CSAGGDQPQHF.

CDR3 nucleotides: TGTGCCAGAGAGCTGACTAGGGGTAACTATGGCTACACCTTC. Its translation is CARELTRGNYGYTF. The V call is TRBV2, the J call TRBJ1-2; a possible D gene is TRBD1 (5 bases). Trimming removed 9 bases at V and 1 base at J, with 15 bases between. The CDR3 contains 14 residues. The germline V gene has CDR1 SNHLY and CDR2 FYNNEI.

The chain carries TRBV18 and TRBJ1-1, with 7 bases aligning to TRBD1. Germline assignment: CDR1 KGHSH and CDR2 LQKENI. The CDR3 length is 16 residues. The V and J ends lost 4 bases and 0 bases, in that order; junction bases with no gene match: 8. CDR3 loop: CASSQTLTGMNTEAFF. The CDR3, as DNA: TGTGCCAGCTCACAAACTTTGACAGGGATGAACACTGAAGCTTTCTTT.

The V and J genes are TRBV15 and TRBJ1-2; TRBD1 matches 10 bases. The CDR3 extends over 14 amino acids. V was clipped by 1 base and J by 7 bases; unmatched bases: 3. Germline assignment: CDR1 LNHNV and CDR2 YYDKDF (reference sequence). CDR3 DNA sequence: TGTGCCACCAGCAGAGGACAGGGGGCTGGTGGCTACACCTTC. Encoded protein: CATSRGQGAGGYTF.

The chain employs TRBV28 and TRBJ2-7; 7 positions agree with TRBD1. This CDR3 spans 15 amino acids. The J segment lost 3 bases and the V segment lost 3 bases, leaving 8 bases of the junction unmatched. From germline, CDR1 is MDHEN and CDR2 SYDVKM. CDR3 sequence: CASSLGQGVLYEQYV. As DNA, the CDR3 is TGTGCCAGCAGTTTGGGCCAGGGGGTTCTCTACGAGCAGTACGTC.

The chain couples TRBV7-9 to TRBJ2-6; 9 nucleotides agree with TRBD1. The germline V gene has CDR1 SEHNR and CDR2 FQNEAQ (reference sequence). This CDR3 is 18 amino acids long. V gave up 5 bases and J gave up 0 bases; unmatched junction bases: 8. The CDR3 bases are TGTGCCAGCAGCCCCCCGGGGACAGGGAACTCTGGGGCCAACGTCCTGACTTTC. Protein product: CASSPPGTGNSGANVLTF.

The gene calls are TRBV5-4 and TRBJ2-2; TRBD1 matches at 7 bases. The CDR3 has 16 residues. Germline CDR1 and CDR2: SGHNT and YYREEE (reference sequence). The V and J ends lost 4 bases and 4 bases, in that order; junction bases with no gene match: 10. The DNA of the CDR3 is TGTGCCAGCAGCCTCCGACAGGGATGGGGCACCGGGGAGCTGTTTTTT. It translates to CASSLRQGWGTGELFF. Based on the CDR3 plus reference TRBV5-4 and TRBJ2-2, the full variable domain is ETGVTQSPTHLIKTRGQQVTLRCSSQSGHNTVSWYQQALGQGPQFIFQYYREEENGRGNFPPRFSGLQFPNYSSELNVNALELDDSALYLCASSLRQGWGTGELFFGEGSRLTVL.

The rearrangement joins TRBV19 to TRBJ1-2; D remains ambiguous. CDR3 length: 15 amino acids. V gave up 3 bases and J gave up 3 bases, with 14 bases separating them. The germline V gene has CDR1 LNHDA and CDR2 SQIVND (reference sequence). CDR3 sequence (DNA): TGTGCCAGTAGTATCGTACCTCGGTTTGACTATGGCTACACCTTC. Its protein is CASSIVPRFDYGYTF. Using reference TRBV19 and TRBJ1-2 for the parts outside the CDR3, the full variable domain is DGGITQSPKYLFRKEGQNVTLSCEQNLNHDAMYWYRQDPGQGLRLIYYSQIVNDFQKGDIAEGYSVSREKKESFPLTVTSAQKNPTAFYLCASSIVPRFDYGYTFGSGTRLTVV.

The chain links TRBV14 to TRBJ1-2; D remains unclear. The V gene lost 11 bases and the J gene lost 10 bases, with 14 bases spanning the gap. Germline lookup yields CDR1 SGHDN and CDR2 FVKESK. CDR3 length: 10 residues. The CDR3 region is CARRVTDYTF. The CDR3 nucleotides read TGTGCCCGGAGAGTTACAGACTACACCTTC.

DNA for the CDR3: TGTGCCAGCAGTGAGCCCCAATCCCATCAGCCCCAGCATTTT. Its translation: CASSEPQSHQPQHF. V usage is TRBV25-1 and J usage is TRBJ1-5, with D uncertain. CDR3 length equals 14 residues. Per germline, CDR1 MGHDK and CDR2 SYGVNS. The V end was cut by 3 bases, the J end by 5 bases, with 11 bases between. The complete variable domain, with remaining parts taken from reference TRBV25-1 and TRBJ1-5, reads EADIYQTPRYLVIGTGKKITLECSQTMGHDKMYWYQQDPGMELHLIHYSYGVNSTEKGDLSSESTVSRIRTEHFPLTLESARPSHTSQYLCASSEPQSHQPQHFGDGTRLSIL.

The gene calls are TRBV14 and TRBJ1-4; 8 nucleotides agree with TRBD1. CDR3 length equals 15 residues. V dropped 4 bases and J dropped 4; count of bases not matched to a gene: 5. CDR1 is SGHDN and CDR2 is FVKESK in the germline V gene. CDR3 amino acids: CASSPGTGRNEKLFF. The CDR3 DNA reads TGTGCCAGCAGCCCGGGGACAGGCCGTAATGAAAAACTGTTTTTT.

This clone was picked up a small number of times. J is TRBJ1-5 and V is TRBV15; 7 bases align to TRBD1. The CDR3 loop spans 15 amino acids. Per germline, CDR1 LNHNV and CDR2 YYDKDF (reference sequence). Trimming at V came to 0 bases and at J to 8 bases, leaving 7 bases not matched to a gene. The DNA for the CDR3 is TGTGCCACCAGCAGAGATTGGACAGGATTTAAGCCCCAGCATTTT. This gives the protein CATSRDWTGFKPQHF. Full variable domain (outside the CDR3, taken from reference TRBV15 and TRBJ1-5): DAMVIQNPRYQVTQFGKPVTLSCSQTLNHNVMYWYQQKSSQAPKLLFHYYDKDFNNEADTPDNFQSRRPNTSFCFLDIRSPGLGDTAMYLCATSRDWTGFKPQHFGDGTRLSIL.

The gene calls are TRBV5-1 and TRBJ1-6, with D unresolved. Per the germline V gene, CDR1 is SGHRS and CDR2 is YFSETQ. V was trimmed by 0 bases and J by 7 bases, leaving 11 bases between them. The CDR3 consists of 15 residues. In DNA form, the CDR3 reads TGCGCCAGCAGCTTGGCTGGAGCGGAGAATTCACCCCTCCACTTT. Translated: CASSLAGAENSPLHF.

The genes are TRBV2 and TRBJ1-5, with D possibly matching TRBD1 (5 bases). The CDR3 extends over 15 amino acids. Germline CDR1 SNHLY, CDR2 FYNNEI. V was pared by 6 bases and J by 2 bases, with 14 bases between. CDR3 amino acids: CASSLGRARNQPQHF. As DNA, the CDR3 is TGTGCCAGCAGCTTAGGCAGGGCCCGCAATCAGCCCCAGCATTTT.

The rearrangement joins TRBV5-1 to TRBJ2-3; D perhaps matches TRBD1 (6 bases). CDR1 is SGHRS and CDR2 is YFSETQ in the germline V gene. Trimming removed 0 bases from V and 5 bases from J, with 10 bases in between. CDR3 length equals 14 residues. This chain's CDR3 is CASSLGQAGDTQYF. The CDR3, as DNA: TGCGCCAGCAGCTTGGGACAGGCAGGAGATACGCAGTATTTT.

The CDR3 DNA is TGCGCCAGCAGCCTCTATCGGACAGGAACCTACGAGCAGTACTTC. Protein product: CASSLYRTGTYEQYF. The chain uses TRBV4-1 and TRBJ2-7; 7 nucleotides align to TRBD1. Germline trimming cut 4 bases from V and 2 bases from J; bases unmatched to any gene: 8. This CDR3 comprises 15 residues. The V gene's germline CDR1 is MGHRA and CDR2 YSYEKL.

This sequence joins TRBV10-1 and TRBJ1-1; a weak D match, TRBD1 (5 bases). Germline V CDR1 and CDR2: WNHNN, SYGVQD (reference sequence). Trimming cost V 4 bases and J 0 bases, with 6 bases left between them. CDR3 size: 13 residues. The CDR3 spells CASSGQLNTEAFF. The DNA of the CDR3 is TGCGCCAGCAGTGGACAGCTGAACACTGAAGCTTTCTTT.

This clone has only one observation. V usage is TRBV7-3 and J usage is TRBJ1-1; the D gene is possibly TRBD1 (6 bases). The CDR3 extends over 14 amino acids. Trimming shortened V by 5 bases and J by 5 bases, and 15 bases separated the two germline ends. Germline CDR1 reads SGHTA; CDR2 reads FQGTGA. The DNA of the CDR3 is TGTGCCAGCAGCCCAGACACAGGGTGGACTGAAGCTTTCTTT. This sequence encodes CASSPDTGWTEAFF. Using reference TRBV7-3 and TRBJ1-1 for the parts outside the CDR3, the full variable domain is GAGVSQTPSNKVTEKGKYVELRCDPISGHTALYWYRQSLGQGPEFLIYFQGTGAADDSGLPNDRFFAVRPEGSVSTLKIQRTERGDSAVYLCASSPDTGWTEAFFGQGTRLTVV.

This clone came up a few times. The gene calls are TRBV25-1 and TRBJ1-4; TRBD1 is a possible D gene (5 bases). Germline loops: CDR1 MGHDK, CDR2 SYGVNS. V was shortened by 2 bases and J by 8 bases, with 15 bases between the two germline ends. The CDR3 extends over 15 amino acids. In DNA, the CDR3 is TGTGCCAGCAGTGAAATGAGGGGAAGGACCGAAAAACTGTTTTTT. Translated, it gives CASSEMRGRTEKLFF.

Here the CDR3 reads CASSVSDTGELFF. The CDR3 bases are TGTGCCAGCAGCGTAAGTGACACCGGGGAGCTGTTTTTT. The chain joins TRBV9 to TRBJ2-2; no definite D call. CDR3 length: 13 amino acids. V lost 1 base and J 3 bases, leaving 4 bases between the germline ends. Looked up from germline, CDR1 is SGDLS and CDR2 is YYNGEE.

This clone has only a few counts. The chain joins TRBV19 to TRBJ2-2; no clear D. From germline, CDR1 is LNHDA and CDR2 SQIVND (reference sequence). The CDR3 runs 16 residues. V dropped 5 bases and J dropped 0 bases, with 13 bases sitting between them. The DNA for the CDR3 is TGTGCCAGTAGTCCTCAGGTAAAGACGAACACCGGGGAGCTGTTTTTT. Encoded protein: CASSPQVKTNTGELFF.